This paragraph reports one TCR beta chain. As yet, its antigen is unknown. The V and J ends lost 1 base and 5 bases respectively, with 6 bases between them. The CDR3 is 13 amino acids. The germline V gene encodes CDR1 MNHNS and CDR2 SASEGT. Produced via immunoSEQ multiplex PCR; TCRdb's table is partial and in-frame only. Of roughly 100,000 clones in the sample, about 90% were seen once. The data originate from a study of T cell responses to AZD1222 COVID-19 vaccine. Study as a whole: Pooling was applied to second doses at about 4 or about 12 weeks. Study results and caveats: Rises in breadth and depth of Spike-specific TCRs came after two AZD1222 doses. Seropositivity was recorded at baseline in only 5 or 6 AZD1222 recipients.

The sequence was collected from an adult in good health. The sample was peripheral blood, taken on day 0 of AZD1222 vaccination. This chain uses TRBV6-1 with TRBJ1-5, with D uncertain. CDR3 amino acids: CASSEVRYQPQHF. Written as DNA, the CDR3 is TGTGCCAGCAGTGAAGTCAGGTATCAGCCCCAGCATTTT.